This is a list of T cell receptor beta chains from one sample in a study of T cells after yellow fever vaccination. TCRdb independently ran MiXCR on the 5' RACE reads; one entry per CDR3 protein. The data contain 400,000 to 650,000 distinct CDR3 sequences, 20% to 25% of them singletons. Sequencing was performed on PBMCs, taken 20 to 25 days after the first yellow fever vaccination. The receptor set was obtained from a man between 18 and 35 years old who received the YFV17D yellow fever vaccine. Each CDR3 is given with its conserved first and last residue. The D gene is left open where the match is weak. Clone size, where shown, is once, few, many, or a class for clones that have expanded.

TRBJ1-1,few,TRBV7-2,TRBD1,CASRASPTGGWTEAFF,TGTGCCAGCAGGGCCAGCCCGACAGGGGGCTGGACTGAAGCTTTCTTT
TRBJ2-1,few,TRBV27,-,CASSQPLLGVQFF,TGTGCCAGCAGCCAACCCCTGTTAGGAGTGCAGTTCTTC
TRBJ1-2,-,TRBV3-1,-,CASSQVGRSYGYTF,TGTGCCAGCAGCCAAGTGGGACGGTCCTATGGCTACACCTTC
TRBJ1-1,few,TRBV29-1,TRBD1,CSVAPSTGGFTEAFF,TGCAGCGTTGCCCCTTCTACAGGGGGGTTCACTGAAGCTTTCTTT
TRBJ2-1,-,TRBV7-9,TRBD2,CASSRGGTYNEQFF,TGTGCCAGCAGCCGCGGGGGGACATACAATGAGCAGTTCTTC
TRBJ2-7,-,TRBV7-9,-,CASSQDQDYEQYF,TGTGCCAGCAGCCAGGATCAGGACTACGAGCAGTACTTC
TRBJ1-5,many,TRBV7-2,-,CASSSTGFNQPQHF,TGTGCCAGCAGCTCGACAGGTTTTAATCAGCCCCAGCATTTT
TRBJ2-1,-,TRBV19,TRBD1,CASSTLRDRGYNEQFF,TGTGCCAGTAGTACTCTCCGGGACAGGGGATACAATGAGCAGTTCTTC
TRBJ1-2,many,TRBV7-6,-,CASSLSMDSYLSGYTF,TGTGCCAGCAGCTTATCTATGGACAGCTACCTCTCCGGCTACACCTTC
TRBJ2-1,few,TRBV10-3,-,CAISERRWENYNEQFF,TGTGCCATCAGTGAGCGACGGTGGGAGAACTACAATGAGCAGTTCTTC
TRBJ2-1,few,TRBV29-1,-,CRPGVTTVDEQFF,TGCCGCCCCGGGGTCACTACCGTGGATGAGCAGTTCTTC
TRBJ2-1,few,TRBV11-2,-,CASSPLDSLLFF,TGTGCCAGCAGCCCCCTGGACAGCTTGCTGTTCTTC
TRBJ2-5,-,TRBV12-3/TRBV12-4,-,CASSLRWGTEQETQYF,TGTGCCAGCAGTTTACGGTGGGGGACTGAACAAGAGACCCAGTACTTC
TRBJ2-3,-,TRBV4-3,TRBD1,CASSQGYRDRASDTQYF,TGCGCCAGCAGCCAAGGCTACCGGGACAGGGCGTCAGATACGCAGTATTTT
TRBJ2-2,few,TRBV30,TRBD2,CAWRPGLLSGELFF,TGTGCCTGGAGACCGGGACTATTATCCGGGGAGCTGTTTTTT
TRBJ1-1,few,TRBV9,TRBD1,CASSAGQGASAEAFF,TGTGCCAGCAGCGCTGGACAGGGGGCGAGCGCTGAAGCTTTCTTT
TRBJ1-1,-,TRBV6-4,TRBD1,CASSEIQGTATFF,TGTGCCAGCAGTGAAATTCAAGGGACAGCAACTTTCTTT
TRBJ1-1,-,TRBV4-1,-,CASSQEAGASPEAFF,TGCGCCAGCAGCCAAGAGGCGGGGGCGAGCCCTGAAGCTTTCTTT
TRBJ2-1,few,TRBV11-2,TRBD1,CASSLDSMWGWDRGYNEQFF,TGTGCCAGCAGCTTAGATTCTATGTGGGGTTGGGACAGGGGATACAATGAGCAGTTCTTC
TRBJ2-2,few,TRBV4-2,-,CASSPGQTYTGELFF,TGTGCCAGCAGCCCCGGACAGACCTACACCGGGGAGCTGTTTTTT
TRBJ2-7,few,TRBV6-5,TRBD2,CASSYTSGGSSYEQYF,TGTGCCAGCAGTTACACTAGCGGGGGGAGTTCGTACGAGCAGTACTTC
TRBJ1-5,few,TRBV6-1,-,CASSVHVDQPQHF,TGTGCCAGCAGTGTTCATGTCGATCAGCCCCAGCATTTT
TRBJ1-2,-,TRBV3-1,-,CASSQSGRGYTF,TGTGCCAGCAGCCAATCTGGAAGGGGCTACACCTTC
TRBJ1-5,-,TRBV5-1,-,CASSLDRLRQPQHF,TGCGCCAGCAGCTTGGACCGCCTCCGGCAGCCCCAGCATTTT
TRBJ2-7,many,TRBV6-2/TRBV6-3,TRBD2,CASRIGTSGGYEQYF,TGTGCCAGCAGGATCGGGACTAGCGGGGGGTACGAGCAGTACTTC
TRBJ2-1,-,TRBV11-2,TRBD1,CASNFSPGQGRGMQFF,TGTGCCAGCAACTTTAGCCCGGGACAGGGGCGCGGAATGCAGTTCTTC
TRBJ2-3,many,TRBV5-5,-,CASSLLVRTDTQYF,TGTGCCAGCAGCCTCCTAGTACGCACAGATACGCAGTATTTT
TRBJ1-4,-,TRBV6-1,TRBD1,CASRRKGATTNEKLFF,TGTGCCAGCAGGCGAAAGGGGGCCACAACTAATGAAAAACTGTTTTTT
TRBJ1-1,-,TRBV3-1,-,CASSQRPLNTEAFF,TGTGCCAGCAGCCAAAGACCGCTGAACACTGAAGCTTTCTTT
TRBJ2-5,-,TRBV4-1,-,CASSQGLKGQETQYF,TGCGCCAGCAGCCAAGGGTTGAAGGGACAAGAGACCCAGTACTTC
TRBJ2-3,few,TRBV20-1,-,CSLGDSTDTQYF,TGCAGCTTGGGAGATAGCACAGATACGCAGTATTTT
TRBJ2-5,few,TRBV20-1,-,CSAREQGWYF,TGCAGTGCTAGAGAGCAGGGTTGGTACTTC
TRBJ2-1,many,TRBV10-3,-,CAISVTGSDSYNEQFF,TGTGCCATCAGTGTAACGGGGTCTGACTCCTACAATGAGCAGTTCTTC
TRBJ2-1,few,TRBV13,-,CASNLGGGGLNEQFF,TGTGCCAGCAACTTAGGAGGCGGGGGCCTTAATGAGCAGTTCTTC
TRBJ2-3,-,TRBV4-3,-,CASSQEWGADTQYF,TGCGCCAGCAGCCAAGAATGGGGGGCAGATACGCAGTATTTT
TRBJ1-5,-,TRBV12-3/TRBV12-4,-,CASSPWRGGLDNQPQHF,TGTGCCAGCAGCCCCTGGAGGGGGGGGCTAGACAATCAGCCCCAGCATTTT
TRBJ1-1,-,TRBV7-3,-,CASSSVSNTEAFF,TGTGCCAGCAGCTCCGTTTCGAACACTGAAGCTTTCTTT
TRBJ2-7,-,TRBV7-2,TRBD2,CASSLGGGISYEQYF,TGTGCCAGCAGCTTAGGCGGGGGGATTTCCTACGAGCAGTACTTC
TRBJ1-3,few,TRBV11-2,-,CASSFLLQGSGNTIYF,TGTGCCAGCAGCTTCTTGCTACAGGGCTCTGGAAACACCATATATTTT
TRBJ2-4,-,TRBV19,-,CASKPLGIAKNIQYF,TGTGCCAGTAAACCGCTCGGTATAGCCAAAAACATTCAGTACTTC
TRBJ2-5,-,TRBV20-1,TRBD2,CSAPGSGGAVETQYF,TGCAGTGCCCCGGGTAGCGGGGGGGCGGTGGAGACCCAGTACTTC
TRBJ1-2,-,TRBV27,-,CASTYRQGFGYTF,TGTGCCAGCACCTATAGGCAGGGTTTTGGCTACACCTTC
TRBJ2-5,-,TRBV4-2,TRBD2,CASSRSSGGYQETQYF,TGTGCCAGCAGCCGATCTAGCGGGGGGTACCAAGAGACCCAGTACTTC
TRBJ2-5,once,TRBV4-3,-,CASSQDAGIQYF,TGCGCCAGCAGCCAAGATGCAGGTATCCAGTACTTC
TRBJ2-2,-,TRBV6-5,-,CASSYSYGTPGELFF,TGTGCCAGCAGTTACTCGTATGGGACTCCCGGGGAGCTGTTTTTT
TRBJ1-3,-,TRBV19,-,CASSGPPSGNTIYF,TGTGCCAGTTCGGGACCGCCTTCTGGAAACACCATATATTTT
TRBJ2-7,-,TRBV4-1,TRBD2,CASSQGSSGGYEQYF,TGCGCCAGCAGCCAAGGTTCTAGCGGGGGTTACGAGCAGTACTTC
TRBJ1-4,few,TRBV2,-,CASSLDLVEKLFF,TGTGCCAGCAGTCTCGACCTGGTAGAAAAACTGTTTTTT
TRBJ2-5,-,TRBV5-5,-,CASSPGTVRETQYF,TGTGCCAGCAGCCCTGGGACCGTCCGAGAGACCCAGTACTTC
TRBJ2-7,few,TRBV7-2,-,CASSPLGGSYEQYF,TGTGCCAGCAGCCCACTTGGAGGTTCCTACGAGCAGTACTTC
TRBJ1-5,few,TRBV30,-,CAWSTTGPNQPQHF,TGTGCCTGGTCGACAACAGGGCCCAATCAGCCCCAGCATTTT
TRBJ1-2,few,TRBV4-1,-,CASSLGVDSFYGYTF,TGCGCCAGCAGCCTGGGCGTCGACAGTTTCTATGGCTACACCTTC
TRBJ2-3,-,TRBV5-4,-,CASSLIGREGTDTQYF,TGTGCCAGCAGCTTGATCGGCAGGGAAGGCACAGATACGCAGTATTTT
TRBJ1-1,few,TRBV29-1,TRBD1,CSVSQGGGTEAFF,TGCAGCGTTTCCCAGGGGGGAGGCACTGAAGCTTTCTTT
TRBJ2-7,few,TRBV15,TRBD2,CATSRAPASGGTYEQYF,TGTGCCACCAGCAGAGCCCCGGCTAGCGGGGGGACCTACGAGCAGTACTTC